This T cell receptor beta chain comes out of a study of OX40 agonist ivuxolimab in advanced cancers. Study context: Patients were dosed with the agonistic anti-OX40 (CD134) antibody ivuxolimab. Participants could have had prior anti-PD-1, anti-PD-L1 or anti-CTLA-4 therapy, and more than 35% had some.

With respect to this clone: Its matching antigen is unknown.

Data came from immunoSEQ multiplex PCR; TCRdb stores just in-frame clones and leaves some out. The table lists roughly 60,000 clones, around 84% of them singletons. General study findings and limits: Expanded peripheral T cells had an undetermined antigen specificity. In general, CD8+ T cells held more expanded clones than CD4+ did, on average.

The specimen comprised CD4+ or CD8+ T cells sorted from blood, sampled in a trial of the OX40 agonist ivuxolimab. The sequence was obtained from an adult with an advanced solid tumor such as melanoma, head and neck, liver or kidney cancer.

The CDR3 region has the DNA TGCGCCAGCAGTGAGGCCGACAGTATTTGGTCACCCCTCCACTTT. Its translation: CASSEADSIWSPLHF. This sequence joins TRBV10-1 and TRBJ1-6; a possible D gene is TRBD1 (5 bases). Germline lookup yields CDR1 WNHNN and CDR2 SYGVQD (reference sequence). The CDR3 spans 15 residues. Trimming left V 2 bases short and J 10 bases short, with 15 bases between.